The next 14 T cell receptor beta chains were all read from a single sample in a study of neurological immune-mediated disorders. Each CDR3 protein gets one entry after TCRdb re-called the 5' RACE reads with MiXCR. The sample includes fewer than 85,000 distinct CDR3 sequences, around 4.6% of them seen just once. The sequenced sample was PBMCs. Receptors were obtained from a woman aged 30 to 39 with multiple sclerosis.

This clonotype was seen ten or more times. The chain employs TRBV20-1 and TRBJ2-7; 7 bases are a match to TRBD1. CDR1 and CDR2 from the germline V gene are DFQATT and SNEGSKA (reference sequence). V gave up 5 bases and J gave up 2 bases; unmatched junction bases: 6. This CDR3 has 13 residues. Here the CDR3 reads CSAETGSPYEQYF. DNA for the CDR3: TGCAGTGCTGAGACAGGGTCGCCCTACGAGCAGTACTTC.

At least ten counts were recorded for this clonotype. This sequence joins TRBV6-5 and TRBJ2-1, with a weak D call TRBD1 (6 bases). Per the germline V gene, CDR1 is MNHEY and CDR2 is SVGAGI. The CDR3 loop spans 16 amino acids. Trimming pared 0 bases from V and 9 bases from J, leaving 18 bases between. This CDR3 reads CASSYSSFPQGGEQFF. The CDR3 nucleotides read TGTGCCAGCAGTTACTCGAGTTTTCCACAAGGGGGTGAGCAGTTCTTC.

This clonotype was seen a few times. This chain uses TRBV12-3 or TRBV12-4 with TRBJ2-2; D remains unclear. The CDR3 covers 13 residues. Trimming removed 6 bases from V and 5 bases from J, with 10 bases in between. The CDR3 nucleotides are TGTGCCAGCAGGCCCTCCCGGACCGGGGAGCTGTTTTTT. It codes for CASRPSRTGELFF.

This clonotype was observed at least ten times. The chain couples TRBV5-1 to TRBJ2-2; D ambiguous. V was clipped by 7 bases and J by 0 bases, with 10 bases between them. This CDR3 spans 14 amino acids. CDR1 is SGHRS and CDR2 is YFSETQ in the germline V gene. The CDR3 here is CASLSSANTGELFF. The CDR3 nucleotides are TGCGCCAGCCTCTCAAGCGCGAACACCGGGGAGCTGTTTTTT.

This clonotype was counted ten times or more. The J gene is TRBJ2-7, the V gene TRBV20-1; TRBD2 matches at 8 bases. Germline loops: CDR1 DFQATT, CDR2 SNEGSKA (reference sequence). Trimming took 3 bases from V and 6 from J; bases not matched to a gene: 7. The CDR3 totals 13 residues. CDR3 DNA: TGCAGTGCTAGTCCTCCGGGGGGGTCCGAGCAGTACTTC. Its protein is CSASPPGGSEQYF.

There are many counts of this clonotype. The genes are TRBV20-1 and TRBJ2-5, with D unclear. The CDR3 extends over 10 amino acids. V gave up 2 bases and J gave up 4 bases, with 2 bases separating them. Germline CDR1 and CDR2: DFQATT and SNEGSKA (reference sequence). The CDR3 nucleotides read TGCAGTGCTAGAAGAGAGACCCAGTACTTC. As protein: CSARRETQYF.

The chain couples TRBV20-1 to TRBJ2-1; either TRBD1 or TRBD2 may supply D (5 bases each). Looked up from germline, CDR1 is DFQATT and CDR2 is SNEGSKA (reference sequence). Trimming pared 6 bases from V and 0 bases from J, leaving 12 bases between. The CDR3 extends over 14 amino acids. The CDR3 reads CSARGPSSYNEQFF. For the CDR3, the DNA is TGCAGTGCCCGGGGACCCAGCTCCTACAATGAGCAGTTCTTC.

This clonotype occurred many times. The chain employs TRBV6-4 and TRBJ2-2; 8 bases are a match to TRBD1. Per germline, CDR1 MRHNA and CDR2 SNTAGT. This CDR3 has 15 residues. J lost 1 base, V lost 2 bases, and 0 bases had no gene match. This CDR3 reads CASSDGTGNTGELFF. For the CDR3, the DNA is TGTGCCAGCAGTGACGGGACAGGGAACACCGGGGAGCTGTTTTTT.

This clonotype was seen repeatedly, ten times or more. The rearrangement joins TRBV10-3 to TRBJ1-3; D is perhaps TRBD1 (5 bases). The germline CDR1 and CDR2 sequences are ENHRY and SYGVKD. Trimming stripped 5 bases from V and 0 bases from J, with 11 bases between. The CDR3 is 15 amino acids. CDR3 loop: CAISRDRYSGNTIYF. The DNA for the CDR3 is TGTGCCATCAGTCGCGACAGATACTCTGGAAACACCATATATTTT.

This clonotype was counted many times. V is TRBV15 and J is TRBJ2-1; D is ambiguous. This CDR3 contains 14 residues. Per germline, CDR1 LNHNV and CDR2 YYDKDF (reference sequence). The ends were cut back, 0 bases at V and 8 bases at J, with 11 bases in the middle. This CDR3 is CATSREPQAHEQFF. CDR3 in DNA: TGTGCCACCAGCAGAGAACCCCAGGCCCATGAGCAGTTCTTC.

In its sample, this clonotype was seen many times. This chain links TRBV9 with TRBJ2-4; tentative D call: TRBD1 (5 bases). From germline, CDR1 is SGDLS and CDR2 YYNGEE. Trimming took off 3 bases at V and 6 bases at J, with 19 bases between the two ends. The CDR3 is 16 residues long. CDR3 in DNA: TGTGCCAGCAGCGCCCTAAATCCCACAGGTGGAAACATTCAGTACTTC. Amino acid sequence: CASSALNPTGGNIQYF.

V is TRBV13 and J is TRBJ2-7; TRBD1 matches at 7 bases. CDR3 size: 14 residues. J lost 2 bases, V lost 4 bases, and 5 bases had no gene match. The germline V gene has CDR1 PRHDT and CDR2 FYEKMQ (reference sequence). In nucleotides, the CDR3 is TGTGCCAGCAGCTCCCTGGACAGGACCTACGAGCAGTACTTC. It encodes CASSSLDRTYEQYF.

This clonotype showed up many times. The CDR3 loop is CASSGGTGKNIQYF. The CDR3 region has the DNA TGCGCCAGCAGCGGTGGGACAGGGAAAAACATTCAGTACTTC. The chain uses TRBV5-1 and TRBJ2-4, with 9 bases that match TRBD1. The CDR3 covers 14 residues. The junction had 3 bases not matched to a gene; V was cut back by 4 bases and J by 4 bases. The germline V gene has CDR1 SGHRS and CDR2 YFSETQ.

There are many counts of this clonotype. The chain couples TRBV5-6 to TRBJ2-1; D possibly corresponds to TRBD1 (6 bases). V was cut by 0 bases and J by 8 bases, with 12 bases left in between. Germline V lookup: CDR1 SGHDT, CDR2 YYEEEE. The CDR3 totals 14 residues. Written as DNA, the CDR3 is TGTGCCAGCAGCTTGGTACAGGGTAGGTATGAGCAGTTCTTC. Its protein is CASSLVQGRYEQFF.